These 14 T cell receptor beta chains originate from one sample sequenced in a study of identical twins. TCRdb processed the 5' RACE reads anew with MiXCR; each CDR3 protein has one entry. The repertoire holds approximately 220,000 distinct CDR3 sequences, with 7.5% as singletons. These data are also associated with another study on yellow fever vaccine responses in identical twins.

Sample: CD8+ T cells sorted from blood. These receptors originate from a woman between 18 and 30 years old in good health.

This clonotype was counted many times. This chain joins TRBV7-9 and TRBJ2-3; D unresolved. The CDR3 sequence is 12 residues long. Trimming cost V 8 bases and J 4 bases, with 10 bases left between them. CDR1 is SEHNR and CDR2 is FQNEAQ in the germline V gene (reference sequence). CDR3 protein: CASAIRADTQYF. The CDR3 DNA reads as TGTGCCAGCGCTATACGTGCAGATACGCAGTATTTT.

This chain uses TRBV12-3 or TRBV12-4 with TRBJ2-3; D may be TRBD2 (6 bases). V dropped 6 bases and J dropped 6 bases, with 19 bases sitting between them. The length of the CDR3 is 15 residues. CDR3 DNA sequence: TGTGCCAGCAGCCCGGTCGGAGGGTTGGTCGATACGCAGTATTTT. Translated: CASSPVGGLVDTQYF.

This clonotype came up a few times. The chain combines TRBV27 with TRBJ2-1; the D gene is possibly TRBD2 (6 bases). Per the germline V gene, CDR1 is MNHEY and CDR2 is SMNVEV (reference sequence). This CDR3 spans 16 amino acids. V was shortened by 5 bases and J by 0 bases, with 14 bases between the two germline ends. The CDR3 DNA sequence: TGTGCCAGCAGTCAGTCCGGGGGTCCCTCCTACAATGAGCAGTTCTTC. Translation: CASSQSGGPSYNEQFF.

The chain joins TRBV5-1 to TRBJ2-1; 10 bases match TRBD1. From germline, CDR1 is SGHRS and CDR2 YFSETQ. With 4 bases clipped from V and 0 bases from J, the junction kept 16 bases outside the gene matches. CDR3 size: 20 residues. The CDR3 loop reads CASSDDRDRGLLSSYNEQFF. DNA for the CDR3: TGCGCCAGCAGCGACGACCGGGACAGGGGACTTCTGAGCTCCTACAATGAGCAGTTCTTC.

The V call is TRBV28, the J call TRBJ2-4, with 8 bases matching TRBD1. This CDR3 is 16 amino acids long. Germline loops: CDR1 MDHEN, CDR2 SYDVKM. The V segment lost 5 bases and the J segment 0 bases; nucleotides outside the gene matches: 6. The CDR3 sequence is CASSDRGELAKNIQYF. Here the CDR3 DNA reads TGTGCCAGCAGTGACAGGGGAGAACTAGCCAAAAACATTCAGTACTTC.

This clonotype was observed at least ten times. The chain combines TRBV5-1 with TRBJ1-1; 10 bases align to TRBD1. Trimming cost V 5 bases and J 4 bases; bases outside gene matches: 5. This CDR3 region has 14 residues. Germline CDR1 is SGHRS and CDR2 is YFSETQ. CDR3 region: CASSPRTGGTEAFF. CDR3 DNA: TGCGCCAGCAGTCCCCGGACAGGGGGCACTGAAGCTTTCTTT.

This clonotype was recorded many times. The CDR3 spells CASSSNRAYYGYTF. CDR3 DNA sequence: TGTGCCAGCAGTTCGAACAGGGCCTACTATGGCTACACCTTC. The V call is TRBV28, the J call TRBJ1-2; TRBD1 might be the D (6 bases). Germline assignment: CDR1 MDHEN and CDR2 SYDVKM. The CDR3 totals 14 residues. V was cut by 4 bases and J by 3 bases, with 12 bases left in between.

A few counts support this clonotype. The chain is built from TRBV20-1 and TRBJ2-7; tentatively, D is TRBD2 (6 bases). The V gene lost 0 bases and the J gene lost 0 bases, with 12 bases spanning the gap. Germline V gene lookup returns CDR1 DFQATT and CDR2 SNEGSKA (reference sequence). The CDR3 totals 15 residues. CDR3 amino acids: CSARDFRENSYEQYF. In DNA form, the CDR3 reads TGCAGTGCTAGAGATTTCCGGGAGAACTCCTACGAGCAGTACTTC.

The table lists this clonotype with many counts. The gene calls are TRBV27 and TRBJ2-7; D gene ambiguous. Trimming took off 3 bases at V and 3 bases at J, with 12 bases between the two ends. The CDR3 loop spans 14 amino acids. Per germline, CDR1 MNHEY and CDR2 SMNVEV (reference sequence). The CDR3 DNA is TGTGCCAGCAGTTTTACTGCAGGAAACTACGAGCAGTACTTC. Encoded protein: CASSFTAGNYEQYF.

This clonotype showed up just a few times. The V gene is TRBV6-4, the J gene TRBJ2-3; TRBD2 matches 8 bases. The CDR3 extends over 15 amino acids. The trim removed 0 bases at V and 7 bases at J, leaving 6 bases unmatched. Germline CDR1 MRHNA, CDR2 SNTAGT. The CDR3: CASSDSSGGGNTQYF. CDR3 nucleotides: TGTGCCAGCAGTGACTCGAGCGGGGGCGGTAATACGCAGTATTTT.

The rearrangement links TRBV5-1 to TRBJ2-5; TRBD1 matches 7 bases. Trimming cost V 1 base and J 4 bases; bases outside gene matches: 19. This CDR3 region has 19 residues. Germline assignment: CDR1 SGHRS and CDR2 YFSETQ. For the CDR3, the DNA is TGCGCCAGCAGCTTGTACCCCCGGGACAGATCTTTTGAGGGAGAGACCCAGTACTTC. As protein: CASSLYPRDRSFEGETQYF.

This rearrangement joins TRBV18 to TRBJ1-5; weak D call: TRBD1 (6 bases). The CDR3 runs 18 residues. V lost 8 bases and J 0 bases, leaving 23 bases between the germline ends. The germline V gene encodes CDR1 KGHSH and CDR2 LQKENI. Here the CDR3 reads CASPDVEGGRYSNQPQHF. In DNA form, the CDR3 reads TGTGCCAGCCCAGACGTTGAAGGGGGACGGTATAGCAATCAGCCCCAGCATTTT.

There are many counts of this clonotype. The chain has TRBV12-3 or TRBV12-4 and TRBJ2-1; maybe TRBD2 (6 bases). V lost 5 bases and J 8 bases, leaving 13 bases between the germline ends. The CDR3 extends over 13 amino acids. The CDR3 DNA is TGTGCCAGCAGTCTGACTAGTCGGGATGAGCAGTTCTTC. The encoded protein is CASSLTSRDEQFF.

The rearrangement uses TRBV7-8 and TRBJ2-3, with 11 nucleotides matching TRBD2. Germline V gene data show CDR1 as SGHVS and CDR2 as FQNEAQ. With V trimmed by 1 base and J by 13 bases, 10 bases remained unmatched. This CDR3 region has 15 residues. DNA for the CDR3: TGTGCCAGCAGCTTAGAGTACGGTAGCGGGAGGGCCAAGTATTTT. Translated: CASSLEYGSGRAKYF. Variable domain in full (rest from reference TRBV7-8 and TRBJ2-3): GAGVSQSPRYKVAKRGQDVALRCDPISGHVSLFWYQQALGQGPEFLTYFQNEAQLDKSGLPSDRFFAERPEGSVSTLKIQRTQQEDSAVYLCASSLEYGSGRAKYFGPGTRLTVL.